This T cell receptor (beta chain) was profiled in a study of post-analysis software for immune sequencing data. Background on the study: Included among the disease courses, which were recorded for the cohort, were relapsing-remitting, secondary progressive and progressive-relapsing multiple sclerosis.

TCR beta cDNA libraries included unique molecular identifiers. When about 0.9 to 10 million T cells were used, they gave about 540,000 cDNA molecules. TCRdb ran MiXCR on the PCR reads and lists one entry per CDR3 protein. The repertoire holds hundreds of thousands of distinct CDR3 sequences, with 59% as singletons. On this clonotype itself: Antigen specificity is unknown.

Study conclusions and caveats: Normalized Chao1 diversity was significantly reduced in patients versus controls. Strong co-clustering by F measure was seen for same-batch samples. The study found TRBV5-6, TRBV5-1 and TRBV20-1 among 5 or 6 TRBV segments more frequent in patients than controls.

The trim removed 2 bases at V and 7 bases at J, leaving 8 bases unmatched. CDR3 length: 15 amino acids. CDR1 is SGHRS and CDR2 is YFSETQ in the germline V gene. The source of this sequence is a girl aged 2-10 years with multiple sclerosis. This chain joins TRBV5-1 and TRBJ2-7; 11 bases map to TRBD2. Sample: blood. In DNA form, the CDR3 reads TGCGCCAGCAGCTTACCGTTAGCGGGAGGGCTTGAGCAGTACTTC. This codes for CASSLPLAGGLEQYF.